The rows below give T cell receptor beta chains drawn from one sample of a study of shared clonotypes between healthy human individuals. Only in-frame clones appear in the TCRdb table, and some are missing; sequencing was by immunoSEQ multiplex PCR. Of fewer than 3 million clones listed, 85% to 95% are singletons. The specimen sequenced was naive CD4+ T cells from PBMCs. These receptors were collected from a man aged 18 to 35 in good health. Some clones in this sample may be carry-over from other donors' samples. Both conserved end residues are part of each CDR3. Each record gives: J gene, D gene, clone size, V gene, CDR3 protein, CDR3 DNA. A D gene is named only where the DNA matches it firmly. Clone size appears in some rows only: once, few, many, or a class for an expanded clone.

j_gene: TRBJ2-7; d_gene: -; abundance: once; v_gene: TRBV28; CDR3aa: CASSPRGYYEQYF; CDR3nt: TGTGCCAGCAGCCCAAGAGGGTACTACGAGCAGTACTTC
j_gene: TRBJ2-3; d_gene: -; abundance: once; v_gene: TRBV7-2; CDR3aa: CASSLAPRGPDTQYF; CDR3nt: TGTGCCAGCAGCTTAGCCCCCCGGGGACCAGATACGCAGTATTTT
j_gene: TRBJ1-1; d_gene: TRBD1; abundance: -; v_gene: TRBV7-9; CDR3aa: CASSEDRGRGNTEAFF; CDR3nt: TGTGCCAGCAGCGAAGACAGGGGGAGAGGGAACACTGAAGCTTTCTTT
j_gene: TRBJ1-2; d_gene: TRBD1; abundance: -; v_gene: TRBV6-6; CDR3aa: CASRLGQGAGGYTF; CDR3nt: TGTGCCAGCAGGCTGGGACAGGGGGCGGGTGGCTACACCTTC
j_gene: TRBJ2-3; d_gene: TRBD1; abundance: once; v_gene: TRBV2; CDR3aa: CASSRYRDRRGTDTQYF; CDR3nt: TGTGCCAGCAGCAGATACCGGGACAGGAGAGGCACAGATACGCAGTATTTT
j_gene: TRBJ2-1; d_gene: TRBD2; abundance: -; v_gene: TRBV19; CDR3aa: CASSIDAGASHNEQFF; CDR3nt: TGTGCCAGTAGTATAGATGCGGGAGCTTCCCACAATGAGCAGTTCTTC
j_gene: TRBJ2-3; d_gene: TRBD2; abundance: -; v_gene: TRBV18; CDR3aa: CASSPTSGVADTQYF; CDR3nt: TGTGCCAGCTCACCGACTAGCGGGGTGGCAGATACGCAGTATTTT
j_gene: TRBJ2-3; d_gene: -; abundance: once; v_gene: TRBV25-1; CDR3aa: CASSDSQGDTQYF; CDR3nt: TGTGCCAGCAGTGATTCTCAGGGAGATACGCAGTATTTT
j_gene: TRBJ1-1; d_gene: -; abundance: few; v_gene: TRBV20-1; CDR3aa: CSASLGDEAFF; CDR3nt: TGCAGTGCTAGCTTGGGGGATGAAGCTTTCTTT
j_gene: TRBJ2-1; d_gene: TRBD2; abundance: -; v_gene: TRBV11-2; CDR3aa: CASSPAAGVTYNEQFF; CDR3nt: TGTGCCAGCAGCCCCGCTGCGGGAGTTACCTACAATGAGCAGTTCTTC
j_gene: TRBJ2-3; d_gene: TRBD1; abundance: -; v_gene: TRBV7-7; CDR3aa: CASSLGTGRTDTQYF; CDR3nt: TGTGCCAGCAGCCTCGGGACAGGGAGGACAGATACGCAGTATTTT
j_gene: TRBJ1-1; d_gene: -; abundance: -; v_gene: TRBV6-7; CDR3aa: CASSYSMGPYCPGRRNTEAFF; CDR3nt: TGTGCCAGCAGTTACTCTATGGGGCCGTACTGTCCGGGACGGAGGAACACTGAAGCTTTCTTT
j_gene: TRBJ2-5; d_gene: -; abundance: -; v_gene: TRBV2; CDR3aa: CASSEGGETQYF; CDR3nt: TGTGCCAGCAGTGAAGGGGGGGAGACCCAGTACTTC
j_gene: TRBJ2-1; d_gene: TRBD2; abundance: -; v_gene: TRBV11-2; CDR3aa: CASSLGRTSYNEQFF; CDR3nt: TGTGCCAGCAGCTTAGGTCGGACTAGCTACAATGAGCAGTTCTTC
j_gene: TRBJ2-3; d_gene: -; abundance: -; v_gene: TRBV6-5; CDR3aa: CASSYESGHSTDTQYF; CDR3nt: TGTGCCAGCAGTTACGAAAGCGGGCATAGCACAGATACGCAGTATTTT
j_gene: TRBJ1-2; d_gene: -; abundance: -; v_gene: TRBV25-1; CDR3aa: CASSETRTTKRDYTF; CDR3nt: TGTGCCAGCAGTGAAACAAGGACCACCAAGAGGGACTACACCTTC
j_gene: TRBJ1-3; d_gene: -; abundance: -; v_gene: TRBV7-3; CDR3aa: CASSLNGPTGGNTIYF; CDR3nt: TGTGCCAGCAGCTTAAACGGCCCAACGGGGGGAAACACCATATATTTT
j_gene: TRBJ1-3; d_gene: -; abundance: -; v_gene: TRBV29-1; CDR3aa: CSVESWLSGNTIYF; CDR3nt: TGCAGCGTTGAGTCGTGGTTGTCTGGAAACACCATATATTTT
j_gene: TRBJ1-1; d_gene: -; abundance: -; v_gene: TRBV5-4; CDR3aa: CASSPDTNTEAFF; CDR3nt: TGTGCCAGCAGCCCGGACACTAACACTGAAGCTTTCTTT
j_gene: TRBJ1-1; d_gene: -; abundance: few; v_gene: TRBV19; CDR3aa: CAVKGQRNTEAFF; CDR3nt: TGTGCGGTAAAAGGACAGAGGAACACTGAAGCTTTCTTT
j_gene: TRBJ2-7; d_gene: TRBD1; abundance: -; v_gene: TRBV28; CDR3aa: CASSLGGQGAWEQYF; CDR3nt: TGTGCCAGCAGTTTGGGTGGACAGGGGGCTTGGGAGCAGTACTTC
j_gene: TRBJ2-1; d_gene: -; abundance: -; v_gene: TRBV18; CDR3aa: CASSPLQNPNNEQFF; CDR3nt: TGTGCCAGCTCACCATTGCAGAATCCTAACAATGAGCAGTTCTTC
j_gene: TRBJ1-5; d_gene: TRBD1; abundance: -; v_gene: TRBV2; CDR3aa: CASRYDRGSNQPQHF; CDR3nt: TGTGCCAGCAGGTACGACAGGGGAAGCAATCAGCCCCAGCATTTT
j_gene: TRBJ1-4; d_gene: -; abundance: -; v_gene: TRBV6-6; CDR3aa: CASSSVETTSEKLFF; CDR3nt: TGTGCCAGCAGTTCCGTCGAAACGACGTCTGAAAAACTGTTTTTT
j_gene: TRBJ2-7; d_gene: -; abundance: -; v_gene: TRBV6-5; CDR3aa: CASERGQGRNEQYF; CDR3nt: TGTGCCAGCGAGAGGGGGCAGGGGAGGAACGAGCAGTACTTC
j_gene: TRBJ2-5; d_gene: -; abundance: -; v_gene: TRBV29-1; CDR3aa: CSVEGSGRAGNAQYF; CDR3nt: TGCAGCGTTGAAGGGAGCGGTCGGGCAGGGAATGCCCAGTACTTC
j_gene: TRBJ1-1; d_gene: -; abundance: -; v_gene: TRBV28; CDR3aa: CASSLGRKNTEAFF; CDR3nt: TGTGCCAGCAGTTTAGGACGGAAGAACACTGAAGCTTTCTTT
j_gene: TRBJ2-1; d_gene: TRBD2; abundance: -; v_gene: TRBV27; CDR3aa: CASSYELGLAGNNEQFF; CDR3nt: TGTGCCAGCAGCTATGAACTGGGACTAGCGGGCAACAATGAGCAGTTCTTC
j_gene: TRBJ1-1; d_gene: -; abundance: -; v_gene: TRBV9; CDR3aa: CASSGRTENTEAFF; CDR3nt: TGTGCCAGCAGCGGACGGACAGAGAACACTGAAGCTTTCTTT
j_gene: TRBJ1-1; d_gene: -; abundance: few; v_gene: TRBV6-5; CDR3aa: CASTRMGAEAFF; CDR3nt: TGTGCCAGCACTAGGATGGGGGCTGAAGCTTTCTTT
j_gene: TRBJ2-7; d_gene: -; abundance: -; v_gene: TRBV6-6; CDR3aa: CASIPTLWGSKHEQYF; CDR3nt: TGTGCCAGCATACCAACACTTTGGGGGAGCAAACACGAGCAGTACTTC
j_gene: TRBJ1-1; d_gene: -; abundance: few; v_gene: TRBV5-4; CDR3aa: CASSLGQEAFF; CDR3nt: TGTGCCAGCAGCCTAGGACAGGAAGCTTTCTTT
j_gene: TRBJ2-7; d_gene: TRBD1; abundance: -; v_gene: TRBV19; CDR3aa: CASSIRLAGGNEQYF; CDR3nt: TGTGCCAGTAGTATTAGGTTGGCAGGGGGCAACGAGCAGTACTTC
j_gene: TRBJ2-2; d_gene: -; abundance: -; v_gene: TRBV9; CDR3aa: CASSGLVGGELFF; CDR3nt: TGTGCCAGCAGCGGACTAGTGGGCGGGGAGCTGTTTTTT